These 27 T cell receptor beta chains originate from one sample sequenced in a study of technical replicates of blood from several donors. TCRdb's copy holds only in-frame clones and misses some; the assay was immunoSEQ multiplex PCR. The sample includes about 81,000 clones, more than 80% seen only once; the top ten take around 3.9%. Sequencing used PBMCs. The receptor source for this set is a human donor in good health. Some clones in this sample may be carry-over from other donors' samples.

The chain joins TRBV5-1 to TRBJ2-1; D uncertain. Between the trimmed V and J ends, which lost 1 base and 0 bases, there was a span of 8 bases. This CDR3 region has 15 residues. Germline V CDR1 and CDR2: SGHRS, YFSETQ. This CDR3 reads CASSLSPSSYNEQFF. The CDR3 region has the DNA TGCGCCAGCAGCTTGTCGCCGAGCTCCTACAATGAGCAGTTCTTC.

The chain couples TRBV4-2 to TRBJ1-2; D is undetermined. The V gene lost 0 bases and the J gene lost 8 bases, with 16 bases spanning the gap. Germline CDR1 LGHNA, CDR2 YNFKEQ. The CDR3 extends over 15 amino acids. CDR3 in amino acids: CASSQDSGQNRGYTF. CDR3 DNA: TGTGCCAGCAGCCAAGACTCGGGTCAGAATCGCGGCTACACCTTC.

V usage is TRBV9 and J usage is TRBJ1-2; no firm D call. This CDR3 contains 11 residues. V lost 1 base and J lost 9, with 7 bases in between. Germline V gene sequence: CDR1 SGDLS, CDR2 YYNGEE. The CDR3 DNA is TGTGCCAGCAGCGTATTCAAAAGCTACACCTTC. This encodes CASSVFKSYTF. Using reference TRBV9 and TRBJ1-2 for the parts outside the CDR3, the full variable domain is DSGVTQTPKHLITATGQRVTLRCSPRSGDLSVYWYQQSLDQGLQFLIQYYNGEERAKGNILERFSAQQFPDLHSELNLSSLELGDSALYFCASSVFKSYTFGSGTRLTVV.

The chain is built from TRBV13 and TRBJ2-7, with a weak D call TRBD1 (5 bases). Germline V CDR1 and CDR2: PRHDT, FYEKMQ (reference sequence). V was pared by 2 bases and J by 0 bases, with 5 bases between. The CDR3 totals 13 residues. For the CDR3, the DNA is TGTGCCAGCAGCTTAAGGGGCTCCTACGAGCAGTACTTC. Translating it yields CASSLRGSYEQYF.

This clone was seen only once. This chain uses TRBV20-1 with TRBJ2-1, with D unresolved. Trimming took 3 bases from V and 7 from J, leaving 4 bases between them. Germline V gives CDR1 DFQATT, CDR2 SNEGSKA (reference sequence). The CDR3 runs to 10 residues. The CDR3 is CSASANEQFF. The CDR3 region has the DNA TGCAGTGCTAGCGCGAATGAGCAGTTCTTC.

This clone was seen a few times. The rearrangement joins TRBV4-2 to TRBJ1-2; TRBD1 aligns across 7 bases. With V trimmed by 2 bases and J by 7 bases, 7 bases remained unmatched. The length of the CDR3 is 14 residues. Germline CDR1 and CDR2: LGHNA and YNFKEQ. As DNA, the CDR3 is TGTGCCAGCAGCCAACCGGGACAGCCCCTTGGCTACACCTTC. Its protein product is CASSQPGQPLGYTF.

This chain uses TRBV7-2 with TRBJ2-7; 11 nucleotides agree with TRBD2. This CDR3 contains 17 residues. The germline CDR1 and CDR2 sequences are SGHTA and FQGNSA. Unmatched junction bases numbered 11, after V lost 1 base and J lost 6 bases. CDR3 loop: CASSLVASSGRLGEQYF. In nucleotides, the CDR3 is TGTGCCAGCAGCTTAGTGGCGTCTAGCGGGAGGTTGGGCGAGCAGTACTTC.

This clone turned up a few times. This chain connects TRBV5-4 to TRBJ2-2; D unresolved. Germline CDR1 SGHNT, CDR2 YYREEE (reference sequence). V was shortened by 4 bases and J by 7 bases, with 17 bases between the two germline ends. The CDR3 is made up of 15 amino acids. CDR3 sequence (DNA): TGTGCCAGCAGCCCTCTCTCGGGTATTCGCGGGGAGCTGTTTTTT. It translates to CASSPLSGIRGELFF.

The chain has TRBV6-9 and TRBJ2-1, with 16 nucleotides matching TRBD2. The V segment lost 5 bases and the J segment 5 bases; nucleotides outside the gene matches: 9. CDR1 and CDR2 from the germline V gene are MNHGY and SVAAGI. The CDR3 consists of 18 residues. The CDR3 loop is CASSKSGTSGGADNEQFF. In DNA form, the CDR3 reads TGTGCCAGCAGTAAGTCCGGGACTAGCGGGGGGGCGGACAATGAGCAGTTCTTC.

This chain joins TRBV5-8 and TRBJ2-3; D might be TRBD1 (6 bases). V lost 2 bases, J lost 5 bases, and 9 bases lay in between. Germline-derived CDR1 and CDR2 are SGHTS and YDEGEE. The CDR3 covers 13 residues. The CDR3 bases are TGTGCCAGCAGCTTTTCAGGGGTAGATACGCAGTATTTT. It codes for CASSFSGVDTQYF. Combining the CDR3 with reference TRBV5-8 and TRBJ2-3 gives the whole variable domain EAGVTQSPTHLIKTRGQQATLRCSPISGHTSVYWYQQALGLGLQFLLWYDEGEERNRGNFPPRFSGRQFPNYSSELNVNALELEDSALYLCASSFSGVDTQYFGPGTRLTVL.

The chain links TRBV5-1 to TRBJ2-2; unclear D gene. Germline CDR1 reads SGHRS; CDR2 reads YFSETQ. The CDR3 has 16 amino acids. V was shortened by 7 bases and J by 3 bases, with 19 bases between the two germline ends. This CDR3 reads CASRPLSSWDTGELFF. The CDR3 DNA reads TGCGCCAGCCGTCCCCTATCTAGTTGGGACACCGGGGAGCTGTTTTTT.

The chain uses TRBV5-1 and TRBJ1-2, with 8 nucleotides matching TRBD1. V shed 6 bases, J shed 0 bases, and the junction held 7 bases outside the gene matches. Germline assignment: CDR1 SGHRS and CDR2 YFSETQ. The length of the CDR3 is 15 residues. CDR3 nucleotide sequence: TGCGCCAGCACCCTAGGACAGGGAGCTAACTATGGCTACACCTTC. Amino acid sequence: CASTLGQGANYGYTF.

The V gene is TRBV27, the J gene TRBJ2-2, with D maybe TRBD2 (7 bases). The CDR3 is 18 amino acids. Germline lookup yields CDR1 MNHEY and CDR2 SMNVEV (reference sequence). V was cut by 4 bases and J by 5 bases, with 23 bases left in between. CDR3 nucleotides: TGTGCCAGCAGTTCGCCATCCGGGGGGCGCGGGGGAACCGGGGAGCTGTTTTTT. This encodes CASSSPSGGRGGTGELFF.

This chain joins TRBV6-4 and TRBJ2-2; 9 nucleotides match TRBD2. The germline V gene has CDR1 MRHNA and CDR2 SNTAGT. The CDR3 has 16 residues. J gave up 4 bases and V 5 bases, and 8 bases lay outside the gene matches. The CDR3 loop reads CASSSGTSFGTGELFF. The CDR3 DNA sequence: TGTGCCAGCAGTTCCGGGACTAGCTTCGGCACCGGGGAGCTGTTTTTT.

The V and J genes are TRBV30 and TRBJ2-5; tentative D call: TRBD1 (5 bases). Germline CDR1 reads GTSNPN; CDR2 reads SVGIG (reference sequence). The CDR3 runs to 13 residues. The V gene lost 4 bases and the J gene lost 5 bases, with 14 bases spanning the gap. The CDR3 loop is CAWTGAGWETQYF. CDR3 DNA: TGTGCCTGGACTGGGGCCGGGTGGGAGACCCAGTACTTC.

This chain joins TRBV15 and TRBJ2-1; 8 positions match TRBD2. The CDR3 loop spans 17 amino acids. Germline V gives CDR1 LNHNV, CDR2 YYDKDF (reference sequence). Trimming took 1 base from V and 0 from J; bases not matched to a gene: 5. The CDR3 DNA is TGTGCCACCAGCAGAGTGGTAGCGGGAAGCTCCTACAATGAGCAGTTCTTC. Translating gives CATSRVVAGSSYNEQFF.

This sequence joins TRBV7-9 and TRBJ1-1, with D tentatively TRBD1 (6 bases). V lost 4 bases, J lost 2 bases, and 11 bases lay in between. Germline V gene data show CDR1 as SEHNR and CDR2 as FQNEAQ (reference sequence). The CDR3 is made up of 14 amino acids. CDR3 bases: TGTGCCAGCAGCTCCGGGACACCTAACACTGAAGCTTTCTTT. The encoded protein is CASSSGTPNTEAFF.

This clone was found once. The V and J genes are TRBV6-1 and TRBJ2-1, with 13 positions matching TRBD2. J gave up 4 bases and V 4 bases, and 4 bases lay outside the gene matches. Germline CDR1 is MNHNS and CDR2 is SASEGT. CDR3 length: 16 residues. CDR3 DNA sequence: TGTGCCAGCAGTGGGAGACTAGCGGGAGGTTACAATGAGCAGTTCTTC. Its translation: CASSGRLAGGYNEQFF.

This clone was recorded a few times. The rearrangement links TRBV7-3 to TRBJ2-1, with D unresolved. The ends were cut back, 5 bases at V and 0 bases at J, with 14 bases in the middle. This CDR3 region has 16 residues. CDR1 is SGHTA and CDR2 is FQGTGA in the germline V gene. CDR3 DNA sequence: TGTGCCAGCAGCCTCAACTACCTTAGCTCCTACAATGAGCAGTTCTTC. This gives the protein CASSLNYLSSYNEQFF.

The rearrangement links TRBV7-7 to TRBJ1-4; TRBD1 agrees at 7 bases. Germline loops: CDR1 SSHAT, CDR2 FNYEAQ (reference sequence). CDR3 length equals 15 residues. V shed 5 bases and J 3 bases; nucleotides not matched to a gene: 6. DNA for the CDR3: TGTGCCAGCAGCCTGACGAGGGGGCCTAATGAAAAACTGTTTTTT. Residues: CASSLTRGPNEKLFF. The full variable domain, rest sourced from reference TRBV7-7 and TRBJ1-4, is GAGVSQSPRYKVTKRGQDVTLRCDPISSHATLYWYQQALGQGPEFLTYFNYEAQPDKSGLPSDRFSAERPEGSISTLTIQRTEQRDSAMYRCASSLTRGPNEKLFFGSGTQLSVL.

This clone appeared a single time. The chain combines TRBV25-1 with TRBJ2-3; TRBD2 agrees at 7 bases. The CDR3 spans 16 residues. CDR1 and CDR2 (germline): MGHDK, SYGVNS. The ends lost 6 bases at V and 3 bases at J; junction bases unmatched: 12. The CDR3 sequence: CASSPLGEGQTDTQYF. In DNA, the CDR3 is TGTGCCAGCAGCCCCCTTGGGGAGGGCCAAACAGATACGCAGTATTTT. Full variable domain (remainder filled in from reference TRBV25-1 and TRBJ2-3): EADIYQTPRYLVIGTGKKITLECSQTMGHDKMYWYQQDPGMELHLIHYSYGVNSTEKGDLSSESTVSRIRTEHFPLTLESARPSHTSQYLCASSPLGEGQTDTQYFGPGTRLTVL.

The chain couples TRBV5-1 to TRBJ2-7; the match to TRBD2 covers 12 bases. CDR1 is SGHRS, CDR2 YFSETQ, per germline. This CDR3 spans 18 amino acids. Trimming removed 0 bases from V and 0 bases from J; junction bases left unmatched: 7. The CDR3 is CASSLAGWTSGNSYEQYF. The CDR3 DNA is TGCGCCAGCAGCTTGGCCGGGTGGACTAGCGGGAACTCCTACGAGCAGTACTTC.

J is TRBJ1-1 and V is TRBV14, with no clear D. Germline values: CDR1 SGHDN, CDR2 FVKESK. Trimming took off 0 bases at V and 5 bases at J, with 13 bases between the two ends. The length of the CDR3 is 15 residues. In nucleotides, the CDR3 is TGTGCCAGCAGCCAAGATACGGGATTTGGGACTGAAGCTTTCTTT. It encodes CASSQDTGFGTEAFF.

In nucleotides, the CDR3 is TGTGCCAGCTCACCACCGGTACTAGCGGATACCTACGAGCAGTACTTC. This sequence encodes CASSPPVLADTYEQYF. The rearrangement joins TRBV18 to TRBJ2-7; TRBD2 aligns across 8 bases. The CDR3 length is 16 residues. J lost 2 bases, V lost 0 bases, and 6 bases had no gene match. Germline assignment: CDR1 KGHSH and CDR2 LQKENI. Looking up the rest from reference TRBV18 and TRBJ2-7 gives the full variable domain: NAGVMQNPRHLVRRRGQEARLRCSPMKGHSHVYWYRQLPEEGLKFMVYLQKENIIDESGMPKERFSAEFPKEGPSILRIQQVVRGDSAAYFCASSPPVLADTYEQYFGPGTRLTVT.

The CDR3 DNA sequence: TGTGCCAGCTCACCGGCGGTAAGGAACACTGAAGCTTTCTTT. Protein product: CASSPAVRNTEAFF. The chain carries TRBV18 and TRBJ1-1; no definite D call. This CDR3 region has 14 residues. V was cut by 3 bases and J by 1 base, with 9 bases left in between. CDR1 is KGHSH and CDR2 is LQKENI in the germline V gene.

The rearrangement links TRBV30 to TRBJ1-1, with a weak D call TRBD1 (6 bases). CDR3 length equals 15 residues. Germline lookup yields CDR1 GTSNPN and CDR2 SVGIG (reference sequence). Trimming cost V 0 bases and J 4 bases, with 15 bases left between them. The CDR3 loop reads CAWSVWGRESTEAFF. The CDR3 DNA reads TGTGCCTGGAGTGTATGGGGGCGCGAATCCACTGAAGCTTTCTTT.

V and J are TRBV9 and TRBJ2-1, with 9 bases aligning to TRBD2. In germline, CDR1 is SGDLS, CDR2 YYNGEE. V shed 4 bases and J 3 bases; nucleotides not matched to a gene: 20. The CDR3 contains 20 residues. The chain's CDR3 is CASSQDPSLAGAEGYNEQFF. The CDR3 bases are TGTGCCAGCAGCCAAGATCCCTCCTTAGCGGGAGCGGAGGGCTACAATGAGCAGTTCTTC.